These 25 T cell receptor beta chains were all obtained from the same sample, sequenced in a study of cytomegalovirus exposure and HLA in healthy donors. The repertoire was sequenced with immunoSEQ multiplex PCR; TCRdb's copy has only in-frame clones and lacks some. The repertoire holds 90,000 to 110,000 clones, with around nine tenths as singletons. The sequencing input was PBMCs. These receptors all come from a woman under 30 in good health and CMV-seronegative.

The chain joins TRBV25-1 to TRBJ2-2; tentative D call: TRBD2 (6 bases). The length of the CDR3 is 15 residues. From germline, CDR1 is MGHDK and CDR2 SYGVNS. Trimming took 2 bases from V and 5 from J, leaving 12 bases between them. As DNA, the CDR3 is TGTGCCAGCAGTGAACCTGGGGGGTGGACCGGGGAGCTGTTTTTT. Its translation is CASSEPGGWTGELFF.

V usage is TRBV4-2 and J usage is TRBJ2-3, with a tentative D call TRBD2 (7 bases). There are 15 residues in the CDR3. Trimming cost V 5 bases and J 3 bases, with 15 bases left between them. Germline CDR1 LGHNA, CDR2 YNFKEQ. This chain's CDR3 is CASSIHREGTDTQYF. The CDR3 DNA is TGTGCCAGCAGCATCCACAGGGAGGGGACAGATACGCAGTATTTT.

The chain uses TRBV15 and TRBJ2-5; tentatively, D is TRBD1 (6 bases). CDR3 length: 14 amino acids. Deletions cut 3 bases from V and 5 bases from J, with 13 bases between. CDR1 and CDR2 from the germline V gene are LNHNV and YYDKDF (reference sequence). The DNA for the CDR3 is TGTGCCACCAGCAGGGCAGGGGTGGGGGAGACCCAGTACTTC. Its protein product is CATSRAGVGETQYF.

This chain uses TRBV30 with TRBJ1-2; 8 positions match TRBD1. Germline V lookup: CDR1 GTSNPN, CDR2 SVGIG (reference sequence). V dropped 5 bases and J dropped 0; count of bases not matched to a gene: 2. This CDR3 comprises 13 residues. The CDR3 nucleotides read TGTGCCTGGGGGACAGGATCTAACTATGGCTACACCTTC. It yields the protein CAWGTGSNYGYTF.

This clone appeared a few times. The chain uses TRBV7-9 and TRBJ1-2; a possible D gene is TRBD1 (5 bases). The CDR3 contains 12 residues. The V end was cut by 3 bases, the J end by 4 bases, with 6 bases between. Germline V gives CDR1 SEHNR, CDR2 FQNEAQ (reference sequence). The CDR3 spells CASSLGLYGYTF. The CDR3 nucleotides are TGTGCCAGCAGCTTGGGGCTCTATGGCTACACCTTC.

V gene TRBV11-3 combines with J gene TRBJ2-1; 14 nucleotides match TRBD2. This CDR3 has 16 residues. J gave up 9 bases and V 5 bases, and 9 bases lay outside the gene matches. Germline V lookup: CDR1 SGHNT, CDR2 YENEEA. The CDR3 loop reads CASSLMGLAGASEQFF. DNA for the CDR3: TGTGCCAGCAGCCTAATGGGACTAGCGGGAGCCAGTGAGCAGTTCTTC.

The chain employs TRBV28 and TRBJ1-5; tentatively, D is TRBD1 (5 bases). Germline V CDR1 and CDR2: MDHEN, SYDVKM. This CDR3 spans 14 amino acids. V lost 8 bases and J lost 3, with 14 bases in between. The CDR3 sequence: CASGAVESNQPQHF. In DNA form, the CDR3 reads TGTGCCAGCGGGGCAGTTGAGTCCAATCAGCCCCAGCATTTT.

A single count supports this clone. The gene calls are TRBV18 and TRBJ1-1; no clear D. V shed 3 bases and J shed 4 bases, with 12 bases lying between them. Germline V gene data show CDR1 as KGHSH and CDR2 as LQKENI. This CDR3 is 14 amino acids long. CDR3 sequence (DNA): TGTGCCAGCTCACCCTCGGGTTCCGGCACTGAAGCTTTCTTT. This encodes CASSPSGSGTEAFF.

This chain links TRBV7-3 with TRBJ2-3; 8 nucleotides align to TRBD2. Trimming removed 3 bases from V and 2 bases from J; junction bases left unmatched: 1. The V gene's germline CDR1 is SGHTA and CDR2 FQGTGA. The CDR3 is 14 residues long. The CDR3 nucleotides are TGTGCCAGCAGCTTGACTAGCGCCACAGATACGCAGTATTTT. Its translation: CASSLTSATDTQYF. Filled out from reference TRBV7-3 and TRBJ2-3, the complete variable domain reads GAGVSQTPSNKVTEKGKYVELRCDPISGHTALYWYRQSLGQGPEFLIYFQGTGAADDSGLPNDRFFAVRPEGSVSTLKIQRTERGDSAVYLCASSLTSATDTQYFGPGTRLTVL.

This clone showed up just a few times. This sequence joins TRBV7-2 and TRBJ2-7, with D uncertain. This CDR3 has 15 residues. CDR1 is SGHTA and CDR2 is FQGNSA in the germline V gene. Trimming stripped 2 bases from V and 0 bases from J, with 11 bases between. CDR3 sequence reads: CASSLSDPSSYEQYF. The CDR3 coding sequence is TGTGCCAGCAGCTTATCTGATCCTAGCTCCTACGAGCAGTACTTC.

The V and J genes are TRBV9 and TRBJ2-3, with 7 bases aligning to TRBD2. The CDR3 contains 18 residues. CDR1 is SGDLS, CDR2 YYNGEE, per germline. V lost 0 bases and J lost 1; bases outside the gene matches: 11. CDR3 region: CASSVGILAGVGTDTQYF. For the CDR3, the DNA is TGTGCCAGCAGCGTAGGCATTTTGGCGGGAGTGGGCACAGATACGCAGTATTTT.

V and J are TRBV5-4 and TRBJ2-1; TRBD1 aligns across 8 bases. Losses at the gene ends were 3 bases for V and 4 bases for J; bases not matched to a gene: 12. This CDR3 contains 17 residues. Germline V gene sequence: CDR1 SGHNT, CDR2 YYREEE (reference sequence). The CDR3 sequence: CASSWLQGATVYNEQFF. CDR3 bases: TGTGCCAGCAGCTGGCTCCAGGGGGCAACCGTATACAATGAGCAGTTCTTC.

Details on this clone: A read error may produce the germline difference seen at one junction end. V and J are TRBV11-2 and TRBJ2-7; D perhaps matches TRBD2 (5 bases). CDR3 length: 14 amino acids. Germline loops: CDR1 SGHAT, CDR2 FQNNGV. As DNA, the CDR3 is TGTGCCAGCAGTTTAGGAGGTTTATCCTACGAGCAGTACTTC. It yields the protein CASSLGGLSYEQYF.

J is TRBJ1-3 and V is TRBV5-6; no clear D gene. The length of the CDR3 is 13 residues. From germline, CDR1 is SGHDT and CDR2 YYEEEE. V lost 7 bases and J 0 bases, leaving 8 bases between the germline ends. This chain's CDR3 is CASGSISGNTIYF. In DNA, the CDR3 is TGTGCCAGCGGTTCTATCTCTGGAAACACCATATATTTT.

This sequence joins TRBV15 and TRBJ1-2, with a weak D call TRBD1 (6 bases). Germline CDR1 LNHNV, CDR2 YYDKDF (reference sequence). This CDR3 has 15 amino acids. The germline V and J ends were trimmed by 2 bases and 8 bases, with 18 bases remaining between them. CDR3 sequence (DNA): TGTGCCACCAGCAGATCAACAGGGAGCGAGGGCGGCTACACCTTC. Residues: CATSRSTGSEGGYTF.

This sequence joins TRBV19 and TRBJ2-7; D uncertain. The CDR3 has 11 amino acids. Germline V gene sequence: CDR1 LNHDA, CDR2 SQIVND (reference sequence). V lost 7 bases and J 1 base, leaving 5 bases between the germline ends. CDR3: CASTGSYEQYF. CDR3 DNA: TGTGCCAGTACAGGTTCCTACGAGCAGTACTTC. Using reference TRBV19 and TRBJ2-7 for the parts outside the CDR3, the full variable domain is DGGITQSPKYLFRKEGQNVTLSCEQNLNHDAMYWYRQDPGQGLRLIYYSQIVNDFQKGDIAEGYSVSREKKESFPLTVTSAQKNPTAFYLCASTGSYEQYFGPGTRLTVT.

This chain uses TRBV13 with TRBJ2-3; a weak D match, TRBD2 (6 bases). The germline V gene encodes CDR1 PRHDT and CDR2 FYEKMQ (reference sequence). The CDR3 runs to 14 residues. Trimming removed 3 bases at V and 0 bases at J, with 7 bases between. The CDR3 here is CASSFSGSTDTQYF. The CDR3 DNA sequence: TGTGCCAGCAGCTTTAGCGGAAGCACAGATACGCAGTATTTT.

The rearrangement links TRBV27 to TRBJ2-1; tentatively, D is TRBD2 (6 bases). Germline CDR1 MNHEY, CDR2 SMNVEV (reference sequence). V was trimmed by 3 bases and J by 10 bases, leaving 19 bases between them. CDR3 size: 15 residues. The DNA of the CDR3 is TGTGCCAGCAGTTTCATGCGGGAAGGTCTGGGAGAGCAGTTCTTC. Translating gives CASSFMREGLGEQFF.

This chain uses TRBV28 with TRBJ1-5, with 9 bases identical to TRBD1. CDR1 MDHEN and CDR2 SYDVKM come from the germline V gene. The V segment lost 8 bases and the J segment 6 bases; nucleotides outside the gene matches: 5. The length of the CDR3 is 13 residues. The CDR3, as DNA: TGTGCCAGCCACAGGGGGCCGGCTCAGCCCCAGCATTTT. This encodes CASHRGPAQPQHF.

This clone was observed a single time. The rearrangement joins TRBV11-3 to TRBJ2-7; no firm D call. Trimming left V 5 bases short and J 6 bases short, with 17 bases between. This CDR3 spans 14 amino acids. Germline V gene sequence: CDR1 SGHNT, CDR2 YENEEA. CDR3 sequence: CASSLGMGLGEQYF. The CDR3 region has the DNA TGTGCCAGCAGCCTAGGTATGGGCTTGGGCGAGCAGTACTTC. The whole variable domain, filled in from reference TRBV11-3 and TRBJ2-7, reads EAGVVQSPRYKIIEKKQPVAFWCNPISGHNTLYWYLQNLGQGPELLIRYENEEAVDDSQLPKDRFSAERLKGVDSTLKIQPAELGDSAVYLCASSLGMGLGEQYFGPGTRLTVT.

This rearrangement joins TRBV6-5 to TRBJ2-1, with TRBD1 matching over 7 bases. This CDR3 has 13 residues. Germline-derived CDR1 and CDR2 are MNHEY and SVGAGI. The V and J ends lost 7 bases and 6 bases, in that order; junction bases with no gene match: 6. The CDR3 sequence: CASTETGTNEQFF. CDR3 DNA sequence: TGTGCCAGCACCGAGACAGGGACCAATGAGCAGTTCTTC.

Here the CDR3 reads CASRGLRGTTETQYF. The CDR3 DNA is TGTGCCAGCAGGGGGTTAAGGGGGACCACGGAGACCCAGTACTTC. This rearrangement joins TRBV7-9 to TRBJ2-5; possible D gene TRBD1, 6 bases. This CDR3 has 15 amino acids. Per germline, CDR1 SEHNR and CDR2 FQNEAQ (reference sequence). The V end lost 6 bases, the J end lost 5 bases, and 19 bases lay between the germline ends.

In this sample, this clone turned up once. V usage is TRBV28 and J usage is TRBJ2-1, with D hard to call. The CDR3 contains 17 residues. CDR1 and CDR2 from the germline V gene are MDHEN and SYDVKM. Trimming removed 3 bases at V and 0 bases at J, with 15 bases between. The CDR3 spells CASSLPPSLTSYNEQFF. The DNA of the CDR3 is TGTGCCAGCAGTTTGCCGCCGAGCCTAACCTCCTACAATGAGCAGTTCTTC. Full variable domain (rest looked up from reference TRBV28 and TRBJ2-1): DVKVTQSSRYLVKRTGEKVFLECVQDMDHENMFWYRQDPGLGLRLIYFSYDVKMKEKGDIPEGYSVSREKKERFSLILESASTNQTSMYLCASSLPPSLTSYNEQFFGPGTRLTVL.

The V and J genes are TRBV14 and TRBJ1-1; a weak D match, TRBD1 (6 bases). The ends were cut back, 2 bases at V and 4 bases at J, with 14 bases in the middle. Germline CDR1 reads SGHDN; CDR2 reads FVKESK. CDR3 length: 15 residues. The CDR3 sequence: CASSQLTGRGTEAFF. In nucleotides, the CDR3 is TGTGCCAGCAGCCAACTAACAGGGAGGGGCACTGAAGCTTTCTTT.

The chain uses TRBV2 and TRBJ1-1, with D tentatively TRBD1 (5 bases). V shed 5 bases and J shed 0 bases, with 13 bases lying between them. The CDR3 loop spans 15 amino acids. The germline CDR1 and CDR2 sequences are SNHLY and FYNNEI. This CDR3 reads CASSPYLQVNTEAFF. In DNA form, the CDR3 reads TGTGCCAGCAGTCCATACCTACAGGTGAACACTGAAGCTTTCTTT.